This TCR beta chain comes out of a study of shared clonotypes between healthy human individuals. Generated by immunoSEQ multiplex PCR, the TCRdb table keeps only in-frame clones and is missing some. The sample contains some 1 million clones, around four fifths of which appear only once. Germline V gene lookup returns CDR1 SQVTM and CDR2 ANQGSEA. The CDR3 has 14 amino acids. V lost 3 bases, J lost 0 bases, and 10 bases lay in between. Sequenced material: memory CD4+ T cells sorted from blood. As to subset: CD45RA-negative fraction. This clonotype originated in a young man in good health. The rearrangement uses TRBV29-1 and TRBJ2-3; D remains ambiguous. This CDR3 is CSVDGLSSTDTQYF. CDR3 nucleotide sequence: TGCAGCGTTGACGGGTTAAGTAGCACAGATACGCAGTATTTT.